Detailed here is one T cell receptor (beta chain). Criteria for exclusion of patients were uncontrolled infection, other autoimmune disease, pregnancy or lactation. This CDR3 spans 15 amino acids. Germline V gene lookup returns CDR1 KGHSH and CDR2 LQKENI. Trimming removed 3 bases at V and 3 bases at J, with 11 bases between. Using RNA transcripts as the source, TCR beta CDR3 regions were amplified. First-round RT-PCR with HTBI primers amplified the TCR CDR3 region. TCRdb itself ran the multiplex PCR reads through MiXCR, one entry per CDR3 protein. The data contain about 770,000 distinct CDR3 sequences, under 20% of them singletons. This sample stems from a study of T cells in Graves' hyperthyroidism and ophthalmopathy.

The V and J genes are TRBV18 and TRBJ2-2, with D maybe TRBD2 (6 bases). The sequenced sample was blood. This sequence was found in a woman between 50 and 59 years old with Graves' hyperthyroidism that later progressed to Graves' ophthalmopathy. The CDR3 spells CASSPAGQDTGELFF. The CDR3 DNA reads TGTGCCAGCTCACCTGCGGGGCAGGACACCGGGGAGCTGTTTTTT.